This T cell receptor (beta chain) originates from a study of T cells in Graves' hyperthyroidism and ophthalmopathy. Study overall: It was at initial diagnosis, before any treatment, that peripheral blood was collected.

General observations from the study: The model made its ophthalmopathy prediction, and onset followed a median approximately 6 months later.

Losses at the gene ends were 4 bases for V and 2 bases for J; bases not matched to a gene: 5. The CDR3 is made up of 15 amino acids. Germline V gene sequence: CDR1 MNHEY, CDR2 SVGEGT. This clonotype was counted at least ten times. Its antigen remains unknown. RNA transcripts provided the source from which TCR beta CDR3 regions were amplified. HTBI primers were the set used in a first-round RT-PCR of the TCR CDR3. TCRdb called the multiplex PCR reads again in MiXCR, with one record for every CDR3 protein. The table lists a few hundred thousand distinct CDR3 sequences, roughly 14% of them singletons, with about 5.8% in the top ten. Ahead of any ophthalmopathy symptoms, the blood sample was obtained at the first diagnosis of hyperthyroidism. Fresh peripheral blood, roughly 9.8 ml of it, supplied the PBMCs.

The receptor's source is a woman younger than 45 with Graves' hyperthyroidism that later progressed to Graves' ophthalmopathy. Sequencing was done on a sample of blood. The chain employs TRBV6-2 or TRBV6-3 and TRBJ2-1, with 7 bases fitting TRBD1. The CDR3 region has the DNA TGTGCCAGCAGTTTCGCGACAGGGACCTACAATGAGCAGTTCTTC. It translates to CASSFATGTYNEQFF.